Below, one T cell receptor beta chain is given with its context. The sample comes from a study of blood T cell repertoires in COVID-19. About the research overall: Acute and convalescent COVID-19 samples came from the United States, Italy and Spain. The analysed material was cDNA or gDNA that came from T cells, B-cell-depleted T cells, or PBMCs.

The CDR3 runs to 15 residues. Trimming took off 4 bases at V and 0 bases at J, with 12 bases between the two ends. Germline V gives CDR1 LNHDA, CDR2 SQIVND (reference sequence). Authors' data handling: Nucleated cell number was recorded as an estimate derived from reference gene primer amplification. Using immunoSEQ multiplex PCR, the repertoire was profiled, and TCRdb retains in-frame clones only, with some absent. V and J calls and clone size follow that table, whereas D and trimming were derived from the DNA. The table records hundreds of thousands of clones, approximately 90% of them present only once.

The chain has TRBV19 and TRBJ1-1; TRBD1 is a possible D gene (5 bases). Specimen: peripheral blood. This sequence originates from a woman aged 18-30 years with acute or convalescent COVID-19. The CDR3 region is CASSRPGSLNTEAFF. In DNA, the CDR3 is TGTGCCAGTAGTAGGCCAGGGTCGCTGAACACTGAAGCTTTCTTT.